This TCR beta chain was captured in a study of beta chain features in type 1 diabetes. Whole-study results and caveats: Shorter TCRB CDR3s, moderately but significantly so, marked every one of the four CD4+ subsets in Type 1 diabetes patients.

V was clipped by 6 bases and J by 7 bases, with 13 bases between them. CDR1 and CDR2 from the germline V gene are MNHEY and SVGAGI. The CDR3 runs 12 residues. This clone was seen at least ten times. Its specificity is not known. Expressed TCRB transcripts were sequenced because the isolated RNA had all been reverse transcribed beforehand. Method: immunoSEQ multiplex PCR; TCRdb's copy keeps in-frame clones and lacks some. The sample has 95,000 to 150,000 clones, about 18% seen once. Source material: central memory CD4+ T cells from blood. The chain couples TRBV6-5 to TRBJ2-7, with D hard to call. This clonotype was sampled from a man between 18 and 29 years old with type 1 diabetes. CDR3 residues: CASRSTLWEQYF. DNA for the CDR3: TGTGCCAGCAGATCGACCCTGTGGGAGCAGTACTTC.